This T cell receptor beta chain was identified during a study of OX40 agonist ivuxolimab in advanced cancers. In the study overall: The costimulatory receptor OX40 (CD134) was targeted by ivuxolimab, a fully human IgG2 agonistic monoclonal antibody. Intravenous ivuxolimab was administered to patients every 2 weeks at six dose levels: 0.01, 0.1, 0.3, 1.5, 3 and 10 mg/kg. The paper covers the monotherapy dose-escalation part of the phase I ivuxolimab trial, which included N ≈ 57 patients. Of the roughly 52 patients in dose escalation, some 20 had hepatocellular carcinoma, around 15 had melanoma, 9 had renal cell carcinoma and 9 had head and neck cancer. Three dose-escalation patients achieved partial responses, one with hepatocellular carcinoma and two with cutaneous melanoma. In the dose-escalation cohort, 75% to 90% of patients were male, and the mean age was roughly 56 years with a range of roughly 23 to 90. Peripheral TCRbeta sequencing was intended to test whether TCR sequence diversity was altered and clonal T-cell expansion was caused by ivuxolimab. Patients were allowed to have had prior anti-PD-1, anti-PD-L1 or anti-CTLA-4 therapy, and less than 45% of the dose-escalation patients had previously received checkpoint inhibitors. Broader findings and caveats from the paper: Antigen specificity was not determined for the clonally expanded peripheral T cells. Low levels of normalized T-cell clonal expansion were also shown by some nonresponding patients. On average, CD8+ T cells showed more expanded clones than CD4+ T cells after ivuxolimab. Clonal expansion of both CD4+ and CD8+ blood T cells was observed from baseline to week 6 at doses 0.1 to 3.0 mg/kg. In the 0.1-3.0 mg/kg groups, partial responders had among the lowest normalized peripheral clonal expansion, particularly in CD8+ T cells.

For sequencing of the TCRbeta CDR3 region, genomic DNA was extracted from the sorted cells. The immunoSEQ Assay was used to sequence the TCRbeta CDR3 regions. The immuneACCESS repertoire file appears here via TCRdb, limited to in-frame rearrangements. These files lack a portion of the clones; in checked studies, under half of the deficit traces to unresolved V genes, and the cause of the others is not known. In all, the sample holds 80,000 to 100,000 clones, and about 83% of those were seen once. Roughly 0.5% of the sample rests with the top ten. The trial excluded patients who had a history of autoimmune disease or were on systemic immunosuppression. In every dose cohort, peripheral blood was drawn for TCR sequencing at baseline, cycle 4 day 1, and cycle 7 day 1. The samples were taken from a phase I, first-in-human, multicenter, open-label dose-escalation trial of ivuxolimab. Adults with locally advanced or metastatic melanoma, renal cell carcinoma, hepatocellular carcinoma or head and neck squamous cell carcinoma were enrolled in the trial. CD4+ and CD8+ T cells were sorted separately from peripheral blood before TCR sequencing.

As concerns this clone: The clone's antigen remains unknown. Nothing much larger sits one base from this clone, and base qualities are not available.

V lost 6 bases and J lost 0 bases; the stretch between them is 15 bases long. The CDR3, from cysteine to phenylalanine, totals 16 residues. Only CDR3 DNA remains: 48 bases, in frame from the first base. CDR1 is given as SGHDN and CDR2 as FVKESK, both from the germline V gene. The sequences come from CD4+ or CD8+ T cells sorted from blood, collected in a trial of the OX40 agonist ivuxolimab. This receptor was identified in an adult with an advanced solid tumor such as melanoma, head and neck, liver or kidney cancer. The chain was built from TRBV14 and TRBJ2-1; the best D guess is TRBD2, with 6 bases matching. The base sequence is TGTGCCAGCAGGGAGGGCCGTGGGGCCTCCTACAATGAGCAGTTCTTC. It codes for CASREGRGASYNEQFF.